Below are 22 T cell receptor beta chains sequenced from a single sample in a study of blood T cell repertoires in COVID-19 (dated by TCRdb to between 2020 and 2021). Receptors were amplified or captured by the immunoSEQ multiplex PCR assay. TCRdb's version of the immuneACCESS table is confined to in-frame rearrangements and falls short of the full clone set. An unresolved V gene accounts for under half of the shortfall where checked; the remainder is of unknown origin. This sample lists under 110,000 clones; over 65% were detected once. The top ten clones comprise 6.2% of the sample. The source material was peripheral blood. These receptors came from an older man with COVID-19, enrolled during active disease.

CDR3 coding DNA: TGTGCCAGCAGTTACTCTCCGACTAGCGGGAGCGAGCAGTACTTC. It is translated as CASSYSPTSGSEQYF. This rearrangement joins TRBV6-5 to TRBJ2-7, with 12 positions matching TRBD2. Germline V gene lookup returns CDR1 MNHEY and CDR2 SVGAGI. This CDR3 contains 15 residues. V lost 0 bases to trimming and J lost 6 bases; unmatched junction nucleotides: 3.

The gene calls are TRBV5-1 and TRBJ2-2; TRBD2 agrees at 12 bases. Trimming removed 5 bases from V and 3 bases from J; junction bases left unmatched: 5. This CDR3 has 16 residues. The germline V gene encodes CDR1 SGHRS and CDR2 YFSETQ. CDR3 in amino acids: CASRKLAGGYTGELFF. The CDR3, as DNA: TGCGCCAGCAGAAAACTAGCGGGAGGTTACACCGGGGAGCTGTTTTTT.

J is TRBJ1-2 and V is TRBV13, with D possibly matching TRBD1 (5 bases). The germline V gene has CDR1 PRHDT and CDR2 FYEKMQ (reference sequence). Deletions cut 6 bases from V and 5 bases from J, with 10 bases between. The CDR3 consists of 12 residues. The DNA for the CDR3 is TGTGCCAGCAGAGGGGTTTGGTATGGCTACACCTTC. Its protein is CASRGVWYGYTF.

This chain links TRBV28 with TRBJ2-7; D unresolved. The CDR3 spans 14 residues. Germline V gene lookup returns CDR1 MDHEN and CDR2 SYDVKM. V lost 2 bases, J lost 3 bases, and 11 bases lay in between. CDR3 sequence (DNA): TGTGCCAGCAGTTTAGAAAGACAAGACTACGAGCAGTACTTC. It specifies CASSLERQDYEQYF.

The rearrangement links TRBV6-6 to TRBJ2-1, with a possible D match to TRBD2 (5 bases). Trimming shortened V by 8 bases and J by 7 bases, and 24 bases separated the two germline ends. Looked up from germline, CDR1 is MNHNY and CDR2 is SVGAGI (reference sequence). CDR3 length: 16 amino acids. The CDR3 DNA reads as TGTGCCAGCGGCCCACGGGAAGCGGCCGAGGAAAATGAGCAGTTCTTC. Protein sequence: CASGPREAAEENEQFF.

The chain links TRBV28 to TRBJ2-1; no reliable D call. This CDR3 region has 14 residues. V lost 4 bases, J lost 8 bases, and 15 bases lay in between. CDR1 and CDR2 (germline): MDHEN, SYDVKM. CDR3 residues: CASSWWSAAHEQFF. The CDR3, as DNA: TGTGCCAGCAGTTGGTGGTCTGCGGCCCATGAGCAGTTCTTC.

This clone was picked up a small number of times. V is TRBV7-9 and J is TRBJ1-1, with 7 positions matching TRBD1. The ends lost 5 bases at V and 10 bases at J; junction bases unmatched: 7. The germline V gene encodes CDR1 SEHNR and CDR2 FQNEAQ (reference sequence). The CDR3 is 12 amino acids. This chain's CDR3 is CASSRTGTLAFF. The CDR3 region has the DNA TGTGCCAGCAGCCGGACAGGTACTCTAGCTTTCTTT.

This rearrangement joins TRBV28 to TRBJ2-3; D is possibly TRBD2 (6 bases). The CDR3 loop spans 15 amino acids. Trimming cost V 5 bases and J 1 base, with 13 bases left between them. Looked up from germline, CDR1 is MDHEN and CDR2 is SYDVKM. This CDR3 reads CASSPGTWGTDTQYF. The CDR3, as DNA: TGTGCCAGCAGTCCGGGGACTTGGGGCACAGATACGCAGTATTTT.

The chain links TRBV6-5 to TRBJ1-5, with 7 bases matching TRBD1. Trimming removed 6 bases from V and 4 bases from J; junction bases left unmatched: 3. Germline CDR1 MNHEY, CDR2 SVGAGI. This CDR3 has 13 residues. CDR3 sequence reads: CASSLTGNQPQHF. The CDR3, as DNA: TGTGCCAGCAGCCTGACAGGGAATCAGCCCCAGCATTTT.

This clone was observed a single time. The chain combines TRBV4-3 with TRBJ1-6; D not resolved. V lost 2 bases and J lost 9, with 17 bases in between. Germline V CDR1 and CDR2: LGHNA, YSLEER. The CDR3 is 16 residues long. The CDR3 bases are TGCGCCAGCAGCCAAAAGTTGACACGGCCTGTTTCACCCCTCCACTTT. Translating it yields CASSQKLTRPVSPLHF.

This chain connects TRBV9 to TRBJ2-1; 14 bases map to TRBD2. The length of the CDR3 is 16 residues. With V trimmed by 5 bases and J by 9 bases, 10 bases remained unmatched. In germline, CDR1 is SGDLS, CDR2 YYNGEE. The CDR3 coding sequence is TGTGCCAGCAGTGGTGCCGGGACTAGCGGGAGAACTGAGCAGTTCTTC. Amino acid sequence: CASSGAGTSGRTEQFF.

This clone was seen a single time. The identical CDR3 is also encoded by other nucleotide sequences in the sample. The CDR3 here is CASSPSAGALSYEQYF. As DNA, the CDR3 is TGTGCCAGCAGTCCCTCAGCGGGAGCTCTCTCCTACGAGCAGTACTTC. V usage is TRBV27 and J usage is TRBJ2-7, with 8 bases fitting TRBD2. This CDR3 contains 16 residues. Germline CDR1 MNHEY, CDR2 SMNVEV (reference sequence). J was trimmed by 0 bases and V by 5 bases; bases with no gene match: 9.

The CDR3 DNA reads as TGTGCCAGCAGTTACCGGGACTTCACCGGGGAGCTGTTTTTT. This codes for CASSYRDFTGELFF. This chain uses TRBV6-2 or TRBV6-3 with TRBJ2-2, with a tentative D call TRBD2 (6 bases). The germline gives CDR1 MNHEY, CDR2 SVGEGT. Trimming removed 2 bases at V and 4 bases at J, with 8 bases between. The CDR3 has 14 residues.

J is TRBJ1-2 and V is TRBV19, with 9 nucleotides matching TRBD1. The trim removed 7 bases at V and 5 bases at J, leaving 5 bases unmatched. The CDR3 covers 13 residues. CDR1 is LNHDA and CDR2 is SQIVND in the germline V gene (reference sequence). The chain's CDR3 is CASKLDRGYGYTF. For the CDR3, the DNA is TGTGCCAGTAAGCTGGACAGGGGTTATGGCTACACCTTC.

J is TRBJ2-7 and V is TRBV12-3 or TRBV12-4, with D perhaps TRBD1 (6 bases). Trimming pared 8 bases from V and 4 bases from J, leaving 15 bases between. CDR3 size: 13 residues. Here the CDR3 reads CASRRQEPYEQYF. For the CDR3, the DNA is TGTGCCAGCCGCAGACAGGAGCCGTACGAGCAGTACTTC.

The gene calls are TRBV18 and TRBJ1-2, with 7 bases matching TRBD1. V dropped 2 bases and J dropped 1; count of bases not matched to a gene: 4. This CDR3 region has 15 residues. Germline V CDR1 and CDR2: KGHSH, LQKENI. The DNA of the CDR3 is TGTGCCAGCTCACCATTGCAGGGGGTTAACTATGGCTACACCTTC. Translated, it gives CASSPLQGVNYGYTF.

The chain links TRBV23-1 to TRBJ1-6; 10 bases map to TRBD1. TRBV23-1 is placed among ORFs of uncertain function. The CDR3 sequence is 17 residues long. Germline trimming cut 2 bases from V and 4 bases from J; bases unmatched to any gene: 5. The CDR3 here is CASSQAGQGIYNSPLHF. The CDR3 coding sequence is TGCGCCAGCAGTCAAGCGGGACAGGGGATTTATAATTCACCCCTCCACTTT.

The chain carries TRBV5-4 and TRBJ1-2; 7 bases agree with TRBD1. This CDR3 comprises 14 residues. Germline V CDR1 and CDR2: SGHNT, YYREEE (reference sequence). J gave up 7 bases and V 3 bases, and 9 bases lay outside the gene matches. The CDR3 DNA reads as TGTGCCAGCAGCTCGGCCGTGACAGGGTTTGGCTACACCTTC. Its translation is CASSSAVTGFGYTF.

V gene TRBV19 combines with J gene TRBJ1-4; D not certain. With 3 bases removed from V and 5 bases from J, the gap between germline ends came to 7 bases. The length of the CDR3 is 13 residues. Per the germline V gene, CDR1 is LNHDA and CDR2 is SQIVND (reference sequence). CDR3 bases: TGTGCCAGTAGTATTGGAGGGAATGAAAAACTGTTTTTT. Translation gives CASSIGGNEKLFF.

J is TRBJ1-2 and V is TRBV28; 7 bases line up with TRBD1. Germline V lookup: CDR1 MDHEN, CDR2 SYDVKM. V lost 8 bases and J lost 3; bases outside the gene matches: 6. The CDR3 runs to 13 residues. The CDR3 reads CASCPGTDYGYTF. The CDR3 DNA is TGTGCCAGCTGTCCGGGGACAGACTATGGCTACACCTTC.

This clone was detected many times. The gene calls are TRBV5-4 and TRBJ2-7; 7 positions match TRBD1. The germline gives CDR1 SGHNT, CDR2 YYREEE (reference sequence). V trimming: 5 bases; J trimming: 2 bases; junction bases outside the gene matches: 4. This CDR3 is 13 amino acids long. Here the CDR3 DNA reads TGTGCCAGCAGTTCTGACAGGGCCTACGAGCAGTACTTC. Amino acids: CASSSDRAYEQYF.

This sequence joins TRBV11-2 and TRBJ2-6, with a tentative D call TRBD2 (7 bases). CDR3 length: 19 amino acids. Trimming pared 8 bases from V and 2 bases from J, leaving 25 bases between. In germline, CDR1 is SGHAT, CDR2 FQNNGV. The CDR3 region has the DNA TGTGCCAGCCGTAACCCGGGGGGCGGGAGACGGACTGGGGCCAACGTCCTGACTTTC. Protein: CASRNPGGGRRTGANVLTF.